A single sample gave rise to the 7 T cell receptor beta chains below, sequenced in a study of blood T cell repertoires in COVID-19. Libraries were prepared by immunoSEQ multiplex PCR; TCRdb keeps only in-frame clonotypes and omits some of them. The sample has more than 300,000 clones, about nine tenths seen once; the top ten hold 6% to 8%. Material: peripheral blood. The receptors here all came from a woman in her 70s with COVID-19, enrolled during active disease.

The chain carries TRBV7-9 and TRBJ2-1; 8 bases fit TRBD2. CDR3 length: 14 residues. Germline CDR1 is SEHNR and CDR2 is FQNEAQ (reference sequence). Losses at the gene ends were 3 bases for V and 8 bases for J; bases not matched to a gene: 6. The CDR3 region has the DNA TGTGCCAGCAGCTTTTACGGGGGGGAGGATGAGCAGTTCTTC. The encoded protein is CASSFYGGEDEQFF.

V gene TRBV27 combines with J gene TRBJ2-1; D is perhaps TRBD1 (6 bases). Trimming left V 5 bases short and J 6 bases short, with 11 bases between. Germline V lookup: CDR1 MNHEY, CDR2 SMNVEV (reference sequence). This CDR3 spans 13 amino acids. CDR3 DNA: TGTGCCAGCAGTAGGGGGACCCTCAATGAGCAGTTCTTC. It encodes CASSRGTLNEQFF.

This chain connects TRBV29-1 to TRBJ2-3; tentative D call: TRBD2 (7 bases). The CDR3 spans 14 residues. Germline CDR1 is SQVTM and CDR2 is ANQGSEA. Trimming cost V 6 bases and J 5 bases, with 18 bases left between them. The CDR3 spells CSVLWGGAGDTQYF. CDR3 bases: TGCAGCGTACTATGGGGGGGGGCAGGAGATACGCAGTATTTT.

CDR3 sequence (DNA): TGTGCCAGCAGCCTGGTAGTTGGGCCGGCCTATACAGGCTACACCTTC. Translated, it gives CASSLVVGPAYTGYTF. The chain employs TRBV4-2 and TRBJ1-2; D unclear. Germline lookup yields CDR1 LGHNA and CDR2 YNFKEQ. CDR3 length: 16 amino acids. The V gene lost 4 bases and the J gene lost 8 bases, with 23 bases spanning the gap.

The chain has TRBV5-1 and TRBJ2-4; 7 bases map to TRBD2. V lost 5 bases to trimming and J lost 0 bases; unmatched junction nucleotides: 8. The CDR3 totals 16 residues. The V gene's germline CDR1 is SGHRS and CDR2 YFSETQ. The CDR3 is CASSHAGDLAKNIQYF. CDR3 DNA sequence: TGCGCCAGCAGTCATGCGGGGGATCTAGCCAAAAACATTCAGTACTTC.

The CDR3, as DNA: TGTGCCAGTAGTATAGCCCGGGGGAACACTGAAGCTTTCTTT. Translated: CASSIARGNTEAFF. V usage is TRBV19 and J usage is TRBJ1-1; D gene unclear. Per germline, CDR1 LNHDA and CDR2 SQIVND (reference sequence). The CDR3 is 14 residues long. The V end was cut by 1 base, the J end by 1 base, with 7 bases between.

The chain combines TRBV18 with TRBJ1-2; possibly TRBD1 for D (5 bases). CDR3 length: 14 residues. V dropped 3 bases and J dropped 8 bases, with 16 bases sitting between them. Germline V gene sequence: CDR1 KGHSH, CDR2 LQKENI. The CDR3 DNA reads TGTGCCAGCTCACCGGGTGGGGCCCTCCAAGGCTACACCTTC. Protein product: CASSPGGALQGYTF.